This TCR beta chain emerged from a study of blood T cell repertoires in COVID-19. Overall study: Italy, Spain and the United States were the sources of the convalescent and acute COVID-19 samples. T cells, B-cell-depleted T cells, or PBMCs supplied cDNA or gDNA.

Worth noting for this clone: At one end the junction does not follow the germline gene, possibly because of a read error.

Germline loops: CDR1 LNHNV, CDR2 YYDKDF (reference sequence). The CDR3 runs to 14 residues. Per the original data handling: Counts of nucleated cells, estimated from reference gene primer amplification, were obtained. Using immunoSEQ multiplex PCR, the repertoire was profiled, and TCRdb retains in-frame clones only, with some absent. The V and J calls and clone size were taken over from that table, and D and trimming were inferred from the DNA. The data show roughly 40,000 clones, around 84% seen once. The material sequenced was peripheral blood. The chain is built from TRBV15 and TRBJ1-1, with 7 bases fitting TRBD1. The receptor comes from a man aged 70 or older with acute or convalescent COVID-19. Here the CDR3 reads CATSSSDRVVGINF. In nucleotides, the CDR3 is TGTGCCACCAGCAGTTCTGACAGGGTCGTAGGGATCAACTTT.